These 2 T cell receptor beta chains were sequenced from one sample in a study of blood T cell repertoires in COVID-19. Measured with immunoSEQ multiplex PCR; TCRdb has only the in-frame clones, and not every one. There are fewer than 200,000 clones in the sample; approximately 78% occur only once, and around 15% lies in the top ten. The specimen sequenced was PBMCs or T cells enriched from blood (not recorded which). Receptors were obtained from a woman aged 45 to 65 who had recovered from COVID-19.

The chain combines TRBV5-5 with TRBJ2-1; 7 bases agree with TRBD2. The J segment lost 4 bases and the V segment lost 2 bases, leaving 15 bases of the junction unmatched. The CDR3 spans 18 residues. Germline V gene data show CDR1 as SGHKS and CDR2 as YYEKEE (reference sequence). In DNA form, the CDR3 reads TGTGCCAGCAGCTTTCGGCTAGCGGTAGTCCTGGGATACAATGAGCAGTTCTTC. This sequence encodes CASSFRLAVVLGYNEQFF.

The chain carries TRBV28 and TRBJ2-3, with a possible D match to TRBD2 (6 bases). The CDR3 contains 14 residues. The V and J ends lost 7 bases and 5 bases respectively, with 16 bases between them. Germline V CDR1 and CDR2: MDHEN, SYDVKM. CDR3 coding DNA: TGTGCCAGCATCCCCGGGAGCGATGGAGATACGCAGTATTTT. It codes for CASIPGSDGDTQYF.